A selection of T cell receptor beta chains follows, all from one sample in a study of T-cell reconstitution after alpha-beta-depleted transplantation in children. TCRdb fed the PCR reads into MiXCR, producing one record per CDR3 protein. The sample has around 680,000 distinct CDR3 sequences; approximately 17% are singletons. Sequenced here: PBMCs from the stem cell graft donor, sampled from the stem cell graft. Receptor source: a human donor who donated a stem cell graft to a child with acute myeloid leukemia. Each CDR3 is given with its conserved first and last residue. The order of the fields is clone size, J gene, V gene, D gene, CDR3 protein, CDR3 DNA. A D gene is named only where the DNA matches it firmly. The size field is filled for only some rows; it gives once, few, many or a size class.

clone size: many; J gene: TRBJ1-2; V gene: TRBV28; D gene: TRBD1; CDR3 protein: CASSTGGDNYGYTF; CDR3 DNA: TGTGCCAGCTCGACAGGGGGCGATAACTATGGCTACACCTTC
clone size: -; J gene: TRBJ2-2; V gene: TRBV7-9; D gene: -; CDR3 protein: CASSFRSSLAGELFF; CDR3 DNA: TGTGCCAGCAGTTTTCGATCTAGCTTGGCCGGGGAGCTGTTTTTT
clone size: few; J gene: TRBJ2-7; V gene: TRBV24-1; D gene: -; CDR3 protein: CATSSGVGYEQYF; CDR3 DNA: TGTGCCACCAGTTCTGGGGTAGGCTACGAGCAGTACTTC
clone size: many; J gene: TRBJ1-6; V gene: TRBV7-9; D gene: -; CDR3 protein: CASTSYGSPLHF; CDR3 DNA: TGTGCCAGCACCTCCTACGGATCACCCCTCCACTTT
clone size: many; J gene: TRBJ2-1; V gene: TRBV9; D gene: -; CDR3 protein: CASSVKGAYNEQFF; CDR3 DNA: TGTGCCAGCAGCGTTAAGGGGGCCTACAATGAGCAGTTCTTC
clone size: -; J gene: TRBJ1-3; V gene: TRBV25-1; D gene: -; CDR3 protein: CASSEYFDPGNTIYF; CDR3 DNA: TGTGCCAGCAGTGAATATTTCGACCCTGGAAACACCATATATTTT
clone size: many; J gene: TRBJ2-1; V gene: TRBV30; D gene: -; CDR3 protein: CAWSVGGSHNEQFF; CDR3 DNA: TGTGCCTGGAGTGTCGGAGGGTCGCACAATGAGCAGTTCTTC
clone size: few; J gene: TRBJ2-5; V gene: TRBV20-1; D gene: -; CDR3 protein: CSASGGRAETTQYF; CDR3 DNA: TGCAGTGCTAGCGGGGGCAGGGCGGAGACGACCCAGTACTTC
clone size: few; J gene: TRBJ1-4; V gene: TRBV9; D gene: -; CDR3 protein: CASSVMGSGNEKLFF; CDR3 DNA: TGTGCCAGCAGCGTAATGGGGTCTGGTAATGAAAAACTGTTTTTT
clone size: -; J gene: TRBJ1-1; V gene: TRBV12-3/TRBV12-4; D gene: -; CDR3 protein: CASSLGVYTAFF; CDR3 DNA: TGTGCCAGCAGTTTAGGGGTCTATACGGCTTTCTTT
clone size: few; J gene: TRBJ2-1; V gene: TRBV4-2; D gene: TRBD2; CDR3 protein: CASSHEAGGSYNEQFF; CDR3 DNA: TGTGCCAGCAGCCACGAAGCGGGGGGCTCCTACAATGAGCAGTTCTTC
clone size: few; J gene: TRBJ1-1; V gene: TRBV7-9; D gene: -; CDR3 protein: CASSLGKANTEAFF; CDR3 DNA: TGTGCCAGCAGCTTAGGGAAAGCTAATACTGAAGCTTTCTTT
clone size: -; J gene: TRBJ2-1; V gene: TRBV7-6; D gene: TRBD2; CDR3 protein: CASSLAPGGGANEQFF; CDR3 DNA: TGTGCCAGCAGCTTAGCTCCTGGCGGGGGGGCAAATGAGCAGTTCTTC
clone size: once; J gene: TRBJ1-5; V gene: TRBV7-8; D gene: -; CDR3 protein: CASSGPQGGINQPQHF; CDR3 DNA: TGTGCCAGCAGCGGTCCACAGGGTGGGATCAATCAGCCCCAGCATTTT
clone size: -; J gene: TRBJ2-3; V gene: TRBV20-1; D gene: -; CDR3 protein: CSARDLGSLKGDTQYF; CDR3 DNA: TGCAGTGCTAGAGATCTTGGTAGCCTAAAAGGGGATACGCAGTATTTT
clone size: -; J gene: TRBJ2-5; V gene: TRBV6-1; D gene: -; CDR3 protein: CASSPDNKETQYF; CDR3 DNA: TGTGCCAGCAGCCCCGACAACAAAGAGACCCAGTACTTC
clone size: -; J gene: TRBJ1-5; V gene: TRBV20-1; D gene: TRBD1; CDR3 protein: CSAPGTGPEQPQHF; CDR3 DNA: TGCAGTGCACCCGGGACAGGGCCCGAACAGCCCCAGCATTTT
clone size: -; J gene: TRBJ2-7; V gene: TRBV20-1; D gene: -; CDR3 protein: CSARDSRTNSYEQYF; CDR3 DNA: TGCAGTGCTAGAGATTCACGGACTAACTCCTACGAGCAGTACTTC
clone size: few; J gene: TRBJ1-4; V gene: TRBV4-2; D gene: -; CDR3 protein: CASSQYYRVGDEKLFF; CDR3 DNA: TGTGCCAGCAGCCAGTACTACAGGGTCGGAGATGAAAAACTGTTTTTT
clone size: -; J gene: TRBJ2-1; V gene: TRBV7-3; D gene: TRBD1; CDR3 protein: CASSTRTGLGNEQFF; CDR3 DNA: TGTGCCAGCAGCACCCGGACAGGTCTGGGGAATGAGCAGTTCTTC
clone size: many; J gene: TRBJ1-4; V gene: TRBV20-1; D gene: TRBD1; CDR3 protein: CSARKGAGDEKLFF; CDR3 DNA: TGCAGTGCTAGGAAGGGGGCCGGGGATGAAAAACTGTTTTTT
clone size: -; J gene: TRBJ1-4; V gene: TRBV7-6; D gene: TRBD1; CDR3 protein: CASSPTSGTGLEKLFF; CDR3 DNA: TGTGCCAGCAGCCCCACCTCGGGGACAGGATTAGAAAAACTGTTTTTT
clone size: many; J gene: TRBJ2-7; V gene: TRBV20-1; D gene: -; CDR3 protein: CSVVRAYEQYF; CDR3 DNA: TGCAGTGTGGTAAGGGCCTACGAGCAGTACTTC
clone size: -; J gene: TRBJ1-1; V gene: TRBV20-1; D gene: -; CDR3 protein: CSAMGHLNTEAFF; CDR3 DNA: TGCAGTGCTATGGGACACCTGAACACTGAAGCTTTCTTT
clone size: many; J gene: TRBJ2-5; V gene: TRBV6-6; D gene: -; CDR3 protein: CASSVVWVETQYF; CDR3 DNA: TGTGCCAGCTCGGTTGTCTGGGTGGAGACCCAGTACTTC
clone size: few; J gene: TRBJ1-1; V gene: TRBV6-6; D gene: -; CDR3 protein: CASSQTGVAFF; CDR3 DNA: TGTGCCAGCAGTCAAACAGGCGTAGCTTTCTTT
clone size: many; J gene: TRBJ2-5; V gene: TRBV5-5; D gene: -; CDR3 protein: CASSLEYRTVETQYF; CDR3 DNA: TGTGCCAGCAGCTTGGAATACAGGACGGTAGAGACCCAGTACTTC
clone size: -; J gene: TRBJ1-3; V gene: TRBV11-2; D gene: -; CDR3 protein: CASSRGRGTSGNTIYF; CDR3 DNA: TGTGCCAGCAGCCGCGGACGGGGTACCTCTGGAAACACCATATATTTT
clone size: many; J gene: TRBJ2-3; V gene: TRBV29-1; D gene: -; CDR3 protein: CSVVVLGTDTQYF; CDR3 DNA: TGCAGCGTTGTAGTCCTTGGCACAGATACGCAGTATTTT
clone size: -; J gene: TRBJ2-1; V gene: TRBV15; D gene: TRBD2; CDR3 protein: CATSIQGLAGFSSYNEQFF; CDR3 DNA: TGTGCCACCAGCATCCAGGGACTAGCGGGGTTCTCCTCCTACAATGAGCAGTTCTTC
clone size: -; J gene: TRBJ2-1; V gene: TRBV7-2; D gene: -; CDR3 protein: CASSFRPLVWQFF; CDR3 DNA: TGTGCCAGCAGCTTTAGACCACTAGTTTGGCAGTTCTTC
clone size: -; J gene: TRBJ2-3; V gene: TRBV7-2; D gene: -; CDR3 protein: CASSLSLGGTDTQYF; CDR3 DNA: TGTGCCAGCAGCTTAAGTCTAGGTGGCACAGATACGCAGTATTTT
clone size: many; J gene: TRBJ2-5; V gene: TRBV6-1; D gene: -; CDR3 protein: CASSEQLEPMETQYF; CDR3 DNA: TGTGCCAGCAGTGAGCAGCTGGAGCCCATGGAGACCCAGTACTTC
clone size: -; J gene: TRBJ2-1; V gene: TRBV7-2; D gene: -; CDR3 protein: CASSLASGRRIF; CDR3 DNA: TGTGCCAGCAGCTTAGCCAGCGGAAGGCGAATCTTC
clone size: few; J gene: TRBJ2-1; V gene: TRBV9; D gene: -; CDR3 protein: CASSVATMGPLLYNEQFF; CDR3 DNA: TGTGCCAGCAGCGTAGCTACGATGGGACCCCTACTCTACAATGAGCAGTTCTTC
clone size: -; J gene: TRBJ2-7; V gene: TRBV12-3/TRBV12-4; D gene: TRBD2; CDR3 protein: CASRGEGHEQYF; CDR3 DNA: TGTGCCAGCAGGGGGGAGGGGCACGAGCAGTACTTC
clone size: many; J gene: TRBJ1-2; V gene: TRBV29-1; D gene: -; CDR3 protein: CSAQQGKGYTF; CDR3 DNA: TGCAGCGCACAACAGGGCAAGGGCTACACCTTC
clone size: -; J gene: TRBJ1-1; V gene: TRBV5-1; D gene: -; CDR3 protein: CASSLAGVQGTEAFF; CDR3 DNA: TGCGCCAGCAGCTTGGCCGGGGTACAGGGCACTGAAGCTTTCTTT
clone size: many; J gene: TRBJ2-5; V gene: TRBV20-1; D gene: -; CDR3 protein: CSAEGSQETQYF; CDR3 DNA: TGCAGTGCCGAGGGCAGCCAAGAGACCCAGTACTTC
clone size: many; J gene: TRBJ2-7; V gene: TRBV5-1; D gene: TRBD1; CDR3 protein: CASSRGQWGYEQYF; CDR3 DNA: TGCGCCAGCAGCCGGGGACAGTGGGGCTACGAGCAGTACTTC
clone size: few; J gene: TRBJ1-5; V gene: TRBV20-1; D gene: -; CDR3 protein: CSARDPQGQFGNQPQHF; CDR3 DNA: TGCAGTGCTAGAGATCCCCAGGGTCAATTCGGCAATCAGCCCCAGCATTTT
clone size: -; J gene: TRBJ2-2; V gene: TRBV20-1; D gene: TRBD2; CDR3 protein: CSALSGGTGELFF; CDR3 DNA: TGCAGTGCCCTTAGCGGGGGGACCGGGGAGCTGTTTTTT
clone size: many; J gene: TRBJ1-5; V gene: TRBV10-3; D gene: TRBD1; CDR3 protein: CAISEGTGNQPQHF; CDR3 DNA: TGTGCCATCAGCGAGGGGACAGGGAATCAGCCCCAGCATTTT
clone size: many; J gene: TRBJ2-1; V gene: TRBV24-1; D gene: -; CDR3 protein: CATGGRGDEQFF; CDR3 DNA: TGTGCCACCGGGGGTCGAGGGGATGAGCAGTTCTTC
clone size: many; J gene: TRBJ1-1; V gene: TRBV6-1; D gene: -; CDR3 protein: CASSDSQGTEAFF; CDR3 DNA: TGTGCCAGTTCAGACAGCCAGGGAACTGAAGCTTTCTTT
clone size: -; J gene: TRBJ2-3; V gene: TRBV5-1; D gene: TRBD2; CDR3 protein: CASSPTLAGGGGTQYF; CDR3 DNA: TGCGCCAGCAGCCCTACGCTAGCGGGGGGAGGAGGTACGCAGTATTTT
clone size: many; J gene: TRBJ2-3; V gene: TRBV20-1; D gene: -; CDR3 protein: CSARDSQLTVHTQYF; CDR3 DNA: TGCAGTGCTAGAGATTCGCAACTCACGGTTCATACGCAGTATTTT
clone size: many; J gene: TRBJ2-5; V gene: TRBV29-1; D gene: -; CDR3 protein: CSVELAYAGFETQYF; CDR3 DNA: TGCAGCGTTGAACTGGCCTACGCGGGTTTCGAGACCCAGTACTTC